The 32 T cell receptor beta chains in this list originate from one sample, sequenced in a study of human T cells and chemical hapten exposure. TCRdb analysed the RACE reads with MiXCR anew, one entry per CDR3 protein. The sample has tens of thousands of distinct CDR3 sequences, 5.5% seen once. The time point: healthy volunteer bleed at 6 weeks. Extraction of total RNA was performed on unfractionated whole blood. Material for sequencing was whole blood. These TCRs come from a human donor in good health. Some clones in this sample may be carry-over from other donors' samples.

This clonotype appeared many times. CDR3 sequence: CATSRDSGGGSYEQYF. DNA of the CDR3: TGTGCCACCAGCAGAGATTCCGGCGGGGGCTCCTACGAGCAGTACTTC. The chain links TRBV15 to TRBJ2-7; 7 bases are shared with TRBD2. This CDR3 spans 16 amino acids. V lost 0 bases, J lost 0 bases, and 5 bases stayed unmatched. The germline CDR1 and CDR2 sequences are LNHNV and YYDKDF (reference sequence).

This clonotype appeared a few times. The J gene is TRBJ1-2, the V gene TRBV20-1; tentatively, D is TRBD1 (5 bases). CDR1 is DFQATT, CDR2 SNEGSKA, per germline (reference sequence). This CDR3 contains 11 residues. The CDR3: CSSTGDGGYTF. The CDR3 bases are TGCAGCTCGACCGGGGACGGAGGCTACACCTTC.

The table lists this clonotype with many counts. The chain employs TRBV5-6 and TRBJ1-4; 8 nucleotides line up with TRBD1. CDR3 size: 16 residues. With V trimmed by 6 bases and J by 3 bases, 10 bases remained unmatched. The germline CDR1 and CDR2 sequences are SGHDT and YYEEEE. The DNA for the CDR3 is TGTGCCAGCACCGAACCCGACAGGGGATCTAATGAAAAACTGTTTTTT. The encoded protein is CASTEPDRGSNEKLFF.

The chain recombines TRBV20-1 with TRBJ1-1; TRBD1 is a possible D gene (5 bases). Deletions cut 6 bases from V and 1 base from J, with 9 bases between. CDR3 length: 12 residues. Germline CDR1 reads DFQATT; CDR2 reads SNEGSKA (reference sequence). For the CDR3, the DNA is TGCAGTGCCAGACAGCCGAACACTGAAGCTTTCTTT. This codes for CSARQPNTEAFF.

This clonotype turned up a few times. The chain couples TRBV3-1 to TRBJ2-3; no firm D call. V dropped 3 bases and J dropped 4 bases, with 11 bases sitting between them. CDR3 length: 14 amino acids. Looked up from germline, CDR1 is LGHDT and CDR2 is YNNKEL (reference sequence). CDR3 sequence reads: CASSQSLSPDTQYF. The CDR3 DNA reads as TGTGCCAGCAGCCAGTCCTTATCCCCAGATACGCAGTATTTT.

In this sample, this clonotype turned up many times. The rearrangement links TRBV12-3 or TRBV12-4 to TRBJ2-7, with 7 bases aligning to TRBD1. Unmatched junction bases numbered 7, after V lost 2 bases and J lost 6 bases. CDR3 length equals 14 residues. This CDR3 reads CASSLRVGGTEQYF. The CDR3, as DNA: TGTGCCAGCAGTTTAAGAGTAGGGGGCACCGAGCAGTACTTC.

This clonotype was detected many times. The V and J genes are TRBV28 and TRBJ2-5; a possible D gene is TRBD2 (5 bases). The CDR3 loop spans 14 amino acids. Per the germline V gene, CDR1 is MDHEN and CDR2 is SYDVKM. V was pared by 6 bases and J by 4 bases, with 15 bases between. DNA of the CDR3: TGTGCCAGCAGCTTTACTAGAATAAGAGAGACCCAGTACTTC. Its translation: CASSFTRIRETQYF.

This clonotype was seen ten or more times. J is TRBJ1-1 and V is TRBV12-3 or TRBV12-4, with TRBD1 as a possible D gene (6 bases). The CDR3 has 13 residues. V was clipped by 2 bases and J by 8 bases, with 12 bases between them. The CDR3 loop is CASSLIEGQEAFF. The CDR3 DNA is TGTGCCAGCAGTTTAATTGAGGGACAAGAAGCTTTCTTT.

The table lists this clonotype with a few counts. CDR3: CASSAGDRVTDTQYF. DNA for the CDR3: TGTGCCAGCAGCGCGGGGGACAGGGTCACAGATACGCAGTATTTT. This sequence joins TRBV5-6 and TRBJ2-3; 9 bases are a match to TRBD1. Germline loops: CDR1 SGHDT, CDR2 YYEEEE. CDR3 length: 15 amino acids. The V gene end was trimmed by 4 bases and the J gene end by 2 bases; junction bases not matched to a gene: 5.

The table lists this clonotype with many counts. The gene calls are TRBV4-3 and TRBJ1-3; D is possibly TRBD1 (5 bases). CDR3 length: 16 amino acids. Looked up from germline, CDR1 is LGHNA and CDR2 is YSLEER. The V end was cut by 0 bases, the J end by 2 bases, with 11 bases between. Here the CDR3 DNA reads TGCGCCAGCAGCCAAGATATGCAGGGCCCTGGAAACACCATATATTTT. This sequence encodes CASSQDMQGPGNTIYF.

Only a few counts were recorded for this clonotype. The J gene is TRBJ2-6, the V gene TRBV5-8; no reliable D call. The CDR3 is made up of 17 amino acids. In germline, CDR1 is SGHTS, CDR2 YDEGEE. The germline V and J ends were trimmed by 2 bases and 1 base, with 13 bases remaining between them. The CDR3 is CASSFHRVESGANVLTF. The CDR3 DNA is TGTGCCAGCAGCTTCCACAGAGTTGAATCTGGGGCCAACGTCCTGACTTTC.

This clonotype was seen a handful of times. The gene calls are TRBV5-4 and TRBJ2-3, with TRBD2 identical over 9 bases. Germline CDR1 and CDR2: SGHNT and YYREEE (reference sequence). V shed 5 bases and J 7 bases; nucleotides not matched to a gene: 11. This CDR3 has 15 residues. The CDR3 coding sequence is TGTGCCAGCAGGCCAGCGGGAGGTACTGTTTATACGCAGTATTTT. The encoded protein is CASRPAGGTVYTQYF.

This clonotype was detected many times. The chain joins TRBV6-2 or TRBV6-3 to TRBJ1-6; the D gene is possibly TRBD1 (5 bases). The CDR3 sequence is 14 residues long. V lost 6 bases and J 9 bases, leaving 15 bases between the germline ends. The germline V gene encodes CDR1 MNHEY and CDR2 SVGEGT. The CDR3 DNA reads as TGTGCCAGCAGCCCTGGGGGAGATGTTTCACCCCTCCACTTT. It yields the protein CASSPGGDVSPLHF.

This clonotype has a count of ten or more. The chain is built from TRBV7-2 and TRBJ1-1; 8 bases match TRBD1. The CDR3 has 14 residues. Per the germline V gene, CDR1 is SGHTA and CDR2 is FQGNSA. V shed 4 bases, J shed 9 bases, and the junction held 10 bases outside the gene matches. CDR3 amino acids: CASSSYTTGDQAFF. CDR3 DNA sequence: TGTGCCAGCAGCTCTTATACGACAGGGGATCAAGCTTTCTTT.

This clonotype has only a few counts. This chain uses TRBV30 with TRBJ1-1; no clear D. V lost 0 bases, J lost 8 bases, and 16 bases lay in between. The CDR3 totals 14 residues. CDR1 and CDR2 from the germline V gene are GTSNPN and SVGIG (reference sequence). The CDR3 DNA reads TGTGCCTGGAGTGTACGGCGGAGGCGTTGGGAAGCTTTCTTT. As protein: CAWSVRRRRWEAFF. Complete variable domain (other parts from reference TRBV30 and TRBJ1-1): SQTIHQWPATLVQPVGSPLSLECTVEGTSNPNLYWYRQAAGRGLQLLFYSVGIGQISSEVPQNLSASRPQDRQFILSSKKLLLSDSGFYLCAWSVRRRRWEAFFGQGTRLTVV.

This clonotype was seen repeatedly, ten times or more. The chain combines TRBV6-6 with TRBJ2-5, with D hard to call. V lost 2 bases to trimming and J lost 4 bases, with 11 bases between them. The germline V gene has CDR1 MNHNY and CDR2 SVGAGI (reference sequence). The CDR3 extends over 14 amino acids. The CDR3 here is CASSYARRGETQYF. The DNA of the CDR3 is TGTGCCAGCAGTTACGCCAGGAGAGGAGAGACCCAGTACTTC.

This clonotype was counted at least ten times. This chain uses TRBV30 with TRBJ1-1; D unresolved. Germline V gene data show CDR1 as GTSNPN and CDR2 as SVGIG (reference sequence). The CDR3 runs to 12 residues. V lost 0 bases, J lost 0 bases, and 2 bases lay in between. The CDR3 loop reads CAWSVLNTEAFF. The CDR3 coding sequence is TGTGCCTGGAGTGTATTGAACACTGAAGCTTTCTTT.

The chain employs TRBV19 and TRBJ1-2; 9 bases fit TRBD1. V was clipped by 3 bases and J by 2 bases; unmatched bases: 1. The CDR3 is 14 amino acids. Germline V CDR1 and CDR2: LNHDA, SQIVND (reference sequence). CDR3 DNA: TGTGCCAGTAGTATCGGGACAGGGAACTATGGCTACACCTTC. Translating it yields CASSIGTGNYGYTF.

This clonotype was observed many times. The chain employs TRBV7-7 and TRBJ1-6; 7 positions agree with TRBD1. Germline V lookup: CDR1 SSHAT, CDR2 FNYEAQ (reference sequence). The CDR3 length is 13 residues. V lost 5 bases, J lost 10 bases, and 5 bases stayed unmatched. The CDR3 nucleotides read TGTGCCAGCAGCGCAGACAGGGACTCACCCCTCCACTTT. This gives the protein CASSADRDSPLHF.

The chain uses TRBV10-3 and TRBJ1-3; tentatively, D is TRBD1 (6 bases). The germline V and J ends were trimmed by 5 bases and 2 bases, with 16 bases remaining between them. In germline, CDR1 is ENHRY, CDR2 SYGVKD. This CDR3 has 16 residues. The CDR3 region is CAISWGTGMPGNTIYF. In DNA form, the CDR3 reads TGTGCCATCAGTTGGGGCACAGGGATGCCTGGAAACACCATATATTTT.

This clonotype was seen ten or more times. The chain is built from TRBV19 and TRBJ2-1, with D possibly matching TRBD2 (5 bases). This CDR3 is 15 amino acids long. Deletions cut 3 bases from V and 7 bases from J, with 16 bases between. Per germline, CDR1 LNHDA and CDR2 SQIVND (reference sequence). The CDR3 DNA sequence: TGTGCCAGTAGTATCGATCCGGCGAGGGTGAATGAGCAGTTCTTC. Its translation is CASSIDPARVNEQFF.

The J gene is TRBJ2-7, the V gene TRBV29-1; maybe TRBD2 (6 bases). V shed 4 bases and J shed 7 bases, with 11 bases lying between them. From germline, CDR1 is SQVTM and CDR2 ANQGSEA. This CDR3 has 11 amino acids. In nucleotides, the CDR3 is TGCAGCGTTGGAATTGCGGGAGAGCAGTACTTC. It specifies CSVGIAGEQYF.

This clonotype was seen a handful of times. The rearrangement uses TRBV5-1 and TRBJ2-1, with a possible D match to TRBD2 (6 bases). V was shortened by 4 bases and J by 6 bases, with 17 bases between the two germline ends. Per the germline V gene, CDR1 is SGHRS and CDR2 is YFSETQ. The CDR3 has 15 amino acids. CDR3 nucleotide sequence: TGCGCCAGCAGCGCCCCGGGACTCAGGGCCAATGAGCAGTTCTTC. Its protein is CASSAPGLRANEQFF.

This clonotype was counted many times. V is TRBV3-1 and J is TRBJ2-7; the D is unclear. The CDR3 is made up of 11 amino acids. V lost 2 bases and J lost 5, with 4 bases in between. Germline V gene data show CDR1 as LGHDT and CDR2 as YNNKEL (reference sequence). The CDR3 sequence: CASSQLHEQYF. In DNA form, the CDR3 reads TGTGCCAGCAGCCAATTGCACGAGCAGTACTTC.

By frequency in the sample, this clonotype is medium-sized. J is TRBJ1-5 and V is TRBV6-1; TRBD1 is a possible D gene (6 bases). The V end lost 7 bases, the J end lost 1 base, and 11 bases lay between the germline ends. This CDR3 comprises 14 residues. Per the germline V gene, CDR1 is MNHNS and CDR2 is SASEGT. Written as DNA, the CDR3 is TGTGCCAGCAACCCCACAGGGAGCAATCAGCCCCAGCATTTT. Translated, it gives CASNPTGSNQPQHF.

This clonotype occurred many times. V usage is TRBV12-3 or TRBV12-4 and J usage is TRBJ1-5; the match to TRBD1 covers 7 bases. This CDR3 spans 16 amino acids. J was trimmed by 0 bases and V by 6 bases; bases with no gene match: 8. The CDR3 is CASSPTGTVSNQPQHF. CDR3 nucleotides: TGTGCCAGCAGCCCCACCGGGACAGTTAGCAATCAGCCCCAGCATTTT.

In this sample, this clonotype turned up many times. CDR3 in amino acids: CAISDSDYEQYF. Written as DNA, the CDR3 is TGTGCCATCAGCGACTCGGACTACGAGCAGTACTTC. The chain combines TRBV10-3 with TRBJ2-7; D unclear. Trimming stripped 6 bases from V and 3 bases from J, with 9 bases between. The CDR3 covers 12 residues. Germline lookup yields CDR1 ENHRY and CDR2 SYGVKD.

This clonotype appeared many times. CDR3: CASSDRTGAGELFF. The CDR3 DNA is TGCGCCAGCAGTGATAGGACAGGGGCCGGGGAGCTGTTTTTT. The rearrangement joins TRBV10-2 to TRBJ2-2; 9 positions agree with TRBD1. V trimming: 3 bases; J trimming: 6 bases; junction bases outside the gene matches: 2. The germline V gene has CDR1 WSHSY and CDR2 SAAADI. The CDR3 runs to 14 residues.

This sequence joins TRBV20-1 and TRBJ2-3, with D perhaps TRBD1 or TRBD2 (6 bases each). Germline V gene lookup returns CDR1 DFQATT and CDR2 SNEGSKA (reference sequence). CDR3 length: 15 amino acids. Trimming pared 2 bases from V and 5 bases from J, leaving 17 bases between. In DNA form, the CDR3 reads TGCAGTGCTAGAAAGGTATCCGGGGGCAGAGATACGCAGTATTTT. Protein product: CSARKVSGGRDTQYF.

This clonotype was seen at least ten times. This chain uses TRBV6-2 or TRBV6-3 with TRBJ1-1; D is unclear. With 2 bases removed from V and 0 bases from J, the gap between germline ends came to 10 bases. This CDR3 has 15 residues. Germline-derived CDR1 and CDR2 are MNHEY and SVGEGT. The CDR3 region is CASSYRDFVNTEAFF. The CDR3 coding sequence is TGTGCCAGCAGTTACAGGGATTTCGTGAACACTGAAGCTTTCTTT.

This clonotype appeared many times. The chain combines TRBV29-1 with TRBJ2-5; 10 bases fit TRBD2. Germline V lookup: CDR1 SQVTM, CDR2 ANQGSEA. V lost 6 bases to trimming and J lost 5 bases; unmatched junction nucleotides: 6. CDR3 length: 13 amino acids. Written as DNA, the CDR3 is TGCAGCGTCAGCGGGGGGGTCGGGGAGACCCAGTACTTC. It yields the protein CSVSGGVGETQYF.

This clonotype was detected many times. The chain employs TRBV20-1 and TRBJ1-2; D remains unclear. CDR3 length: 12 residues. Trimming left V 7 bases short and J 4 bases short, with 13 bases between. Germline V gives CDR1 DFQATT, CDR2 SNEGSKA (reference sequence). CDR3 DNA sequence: TGCAGTGTGGACGGAGGCATCTATGGCTACACCTTC. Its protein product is CSVDGGIYGYTF.